These T cell receptor beta chains were read from a single sample in a study of blood T cell repertoires in COVID-19. Data came from immunoSEQ multiplex PCR; TCRdb stores just in-frame clones and leaves some out. The sample consists of approximately 280,000 clones, approximately 81% of them appearing once. Sequenced input: PBMCs or T cells enriched from blood (not recorded which). The receptors were sampled from a woman aged 45 to 65 who had recovered from COVID-19. Each CDR3 is given with its conserved first and last residue.

V: TRBV6-5; CDR3: CASSYTQGTGTDTQYF
V: TRBV5-1; CDR3: CAEKETNEKLFF
V: TRBV20-1; CDR3: CSAYSQETQYF
V: TRBV20-1; CDR3: CSASRRSDTEAFF
V: TRBV27; CDR3: CASSLFRTGMGYNSPLHF
V: TRBV4-2; CDR3: CASSQVEGQGGYTF
V: TRBV7-9; CDR3: CASGQDNQPQHF
V: TRBV29-1; CDR3: CSGGQTNYGYTF
V: TRBV6-5; CDR3: CASSYSSGGRNEQYF
V: TRBV11-2; CDR3: CASSRGQHTEAFF
V: TRBV25-1; CDR3: CASSGGDTASEAFF
V: TRBV27; CDR3: CASGPVSYNSPLHF
V: TRBV2; CDR3: CASSEQTGAGELFF
V: TRBV24-1; CDR3: CATSDATEGAGETQYF
V: TRBV5-1; CDR3: CASSPSGTGNTEAFF
V: TRBV5-1; CDR3: CASSLKSDRDYGYTF
V: TRBV3-1/TRBV3-2; CDR3: CASSPGTSGGRTDTQYF
V: TRBV7-9; CDR3: CASSSDNFGTEAFF
V: TRBV27; CDR3: CASSRQGAREKLFF
V: TRBV10-2; CDR3: CASGNTGSYGYTF
V: TRBV18; CDR3: CASSVVSTDTQYF
V: TRBV5-1; CDR3: CASTGTGIPFNEQYF
V: TRBV14; CDR3: CASSQVPRGSQETQYF
V: TRBV5-1; CDR3: CASSLATTPNYGYTF
V: TRBV5-1; CDR3: CASSSTTSFIEQYF
V: TRBV6-1; CDR3: CASSEVAYASSDTQYF
V: TRBV27; CDR3: CASTTRGLEAFF
V: TRBV6-2/TRBV6-3; CDR3: CASSSDSYNEQFF
V: TRBV24-1; CDR3: CATSDPDYSNQPQHF
V: TRBV29-1; CDR3: CSVAGSRGTEAFF
V: TRBV9; CDR3: CASSEALSGGRGPYEQYF